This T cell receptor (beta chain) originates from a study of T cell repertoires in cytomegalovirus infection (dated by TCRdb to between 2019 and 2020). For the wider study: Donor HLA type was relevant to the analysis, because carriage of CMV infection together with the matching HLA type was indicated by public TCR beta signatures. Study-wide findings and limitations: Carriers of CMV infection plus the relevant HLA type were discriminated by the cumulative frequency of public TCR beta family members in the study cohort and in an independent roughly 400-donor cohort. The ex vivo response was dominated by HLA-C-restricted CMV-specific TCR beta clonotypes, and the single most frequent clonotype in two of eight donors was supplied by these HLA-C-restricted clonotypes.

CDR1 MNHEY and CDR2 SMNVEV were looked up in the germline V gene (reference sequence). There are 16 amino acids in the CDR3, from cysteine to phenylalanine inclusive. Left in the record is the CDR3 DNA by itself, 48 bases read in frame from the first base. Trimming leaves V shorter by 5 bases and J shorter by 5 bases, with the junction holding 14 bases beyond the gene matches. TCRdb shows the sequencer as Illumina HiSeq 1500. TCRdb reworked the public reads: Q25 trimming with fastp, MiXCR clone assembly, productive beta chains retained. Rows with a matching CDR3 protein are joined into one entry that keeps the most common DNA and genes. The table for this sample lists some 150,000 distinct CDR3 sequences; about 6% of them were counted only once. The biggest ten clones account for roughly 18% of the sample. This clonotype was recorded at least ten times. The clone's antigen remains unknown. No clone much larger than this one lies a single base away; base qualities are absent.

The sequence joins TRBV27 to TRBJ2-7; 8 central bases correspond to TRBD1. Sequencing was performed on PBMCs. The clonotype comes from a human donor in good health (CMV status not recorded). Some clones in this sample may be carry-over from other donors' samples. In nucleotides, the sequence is TGTGCCAGCAGTCGGAGGACAGGGAGGAAAATAAACGAGCAGTACTTC. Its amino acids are CASSRRTGRKINEQYF.